These 25 T cell receptor beta chains were sequenced from one sample in a study of shared clonotypes between healthy human individuals. Here immunoSEQ multiplex PCR was the method, and the copy in TCRdb shows in-frame clones only, minus some. The repertoire holds roughly 1 million clones, with 75% to 85% as singletons. Sample: memory CD4+ T cells from PBMCs. Subset denoted: CD45RA-negative fraction. Receptors originate from a man aged 18 to 30 in good health. Some clones in this sample may be carry-over from other donors' samples.

Remarks on this clone: Other DNA variants within this sample encode the same CDR3. This chain connects TRBV11-2 to TRBJ1-1, with D possibly being TRBD1 (5 bases). The germline CDR1 and CDR2 sequences are SGHAT and FQNNGV. This CDR3 contains 13 residues. V gave up 0 bases and J gave up 6 bases, with 8 bases separating them. DNA of the CDR3: TGTGCCAGCAGCTTAGATCGAGGGGCTGAAGCTTTCTTT. Translation: CASSLDRGAEAFF.

The J gene is TRBJ2-4, the V gene TRBV18; perhaps TRBD2 as D (5 bases). This CDR3 has 16 amino acids. The germline gives CDR1 KGHSH, CDR2 LQKENI. Trimming removed 5 bases from V and 3 bases from J, with 17 bases in between. The CDR3 DNA reads as TGTGCCAGCTCAACGACGGAGGATCTCAGCAAAAACATTCAGTACTTC. This sequence encodes CASSTTEDLSKNIQYF.

V and J are TRBV10-3 and TRBJ1-3; 7 bases are a match to TRBD1. V was clipped by 3 bases and J by 3 bases; unmatched bases: 11. The CDR3 is 17 residues long. Germline loops: CDR1 ENHRY, CDR2 SYGVKD. The CDR3 sequence: CAISDPSTGVDGNTIYF. CDR3 nucleotides: TGTGCCATCAGTGACCCATCCACAGGGGTGGATGGAAACACCATATATTTT.

Points on this clone: The same CDR3 is also encoded by other DNA sequences in this sample. The chain recombines TRBV11-3 with TRBJ2-1, with D possibly TRBD2 on 6 matching bases. CDR1 is SGHNT and CDR2 is YENEEA in the germline V gene. Deletions cut 3 bases from V and 4 bases from J, with 7 bases between. The CDR3 covers 13 residues. CDR3 amino acids: CASSFGGYNEQFF. CDR3 nucleotides: TGTGCCAGCAGCTTCGGGGGATACAATGAGCAGTTCTTC.

This clone appeared a single time. The rearrangement uses TRBV7-9 and TRBJ2-1, with TRBD2 identical over 10 bases. CDR3 length: 15 amino acids. J gave up 8 bases and V 1 base, and 5 bases lay outside the gene matches. The V gene's germline CDR1 is SEHNR and CDR2 FQNEAQ (reference sequence). Here the CDR3 DNA reads TGTGCCAGCAGCTTAGTACTAGCGGGAAGGTATGAGCAGTTCTTC. Amino acid sequence: CASSLVLAGRYEQFF.

The chain has TRBV7-3 and TRBJ2-7; a weak D match, TRBD2 (5 bases). Germline V CDR1 and CDR2: SGHTA, FQGTGA. The CDR3 consists of 12 residues. The ends were cut back, 5 bases at V and 6 bases at J, with 11 bases in the middle. This CDR3 reads CASSLGDFEQYF. The CDR3 DNA reads as TGTGCCAGCAGCCTGGGAGATTTCGAGCAGTACTTC.

The rearrangement links TRBV7-2 to TRBJ2-4; possibly TRBD1 for D (5 bases). Trimming removed 2 bases at V and 5 bases at J, with 7 bases between. CDR1 and CDR2 from the germline V gene are SGHTA and FQGNSA. The CDR3 sequence is 13 residues long. CDR3 sequence: CASSLQGQNIQYF. As DNA, the CDR3 is TGTGCCAGCAGCTTACAGGGCCAAAACATTCAGTACTTC.

The chain has TRBV2 and TRBJ2-2; D is ambiguous. V gave up 7 bases and J gave up 4 bases, with 13 bases separating them. Germline CDR1 reads SNHLY; CDR2 reads FYNNEI. The CDR3 extends over 14 amino acids. The CDR3 region has the DNA TGTGCCAGCACGGCGAGCGACGGCACCGGGGAGCTGTTTTTT. Protein: CASTASDGTGELFF.

This chain connects TRBV7-3 to TRBJ1-2; D is possibly TRBD1 (6 bases). The CDR3 extends over 15 amino acids. V lost 5 bases and J lost 3, with 16 bases in between. The germline CDR1 and CDR2 sequences are SGHTA and FQGTGA. The CDR3 nucleotides are TGTGCCAGCAGCCCACAGGGTATCCAGGACTATGGCTACACCTTC. Its protein product is CASSPQGIQDYGYTF.

On this clone itself: The sample has other DNA sequences that encode this CDR3 too. The rearrangement joins TRBV28 to TRBJ1-2; 9 nucleotides agree with TRBD1. This CDR3 is 13 amino acids long. With 6 bases clipped from V and 4 bases from J, the junction kept 3 bases outside the gene matches. CDR1 is MDHEN and CDR2 is SYDVKM in the germline V gene. The CDR3 protein is CASSLGQGYGYTF. The CDR3 DNA sequence: TGTGCCAGCAGCCTGGGACAGGGCTATGGCTACACCTTC.

This clone was seen a few times. This CDR3 is CSVGLPIGERFEAFF. In DNA form, the CDR3 reads TGCAGCGTTGGACTCCCCATCGGGGAGCGGTTTGAAGCTTTCTTT. J is TRBJ1-1 and V is TRBV29-1, with no clear D. Trimming removed 4 bases at V and 7 bases at J, with 22 bases between. Germline CDR1 reads SQVTM; CDR2 reads ANQGSEA. The CDR3 has 15 residues.

CDR3 bases: TGCGCCAGCAGCTCCAAGGGGGATGGGACCGGGGAGCTGTTTTTT. Translating it yields CASSSKGDGTGELFF. The V and J genes are TRBV5-1 and TRBJ2-2, with D perhaps TRBD1 (6 bases). Trimming took off 3 bases at V and 5 bases at J, with 14 bases between the two ends. This CDR3 region has 15 residues. Germline V gene lookup returns CDR1 SGHRS and CDR2 YFSETQ. The whole variable domain, filled in from reference TRBV5-1 and TRBJ2-2, reads KAGVTQTPRYLIKTRGQQVTLSCSPISGHRSVSWYQQTPGQGLQFLFEYFSETQRNKGNFPGRFSGRQFSNSRSEMNVSTLELGDSALYLCASSSKGDGTGELFFGEGSRLTVL.

The V gene is TRBV9, the J gene TRBJ2-7; possibly TRBD1 or TRBD2 for D (5 bases each). The germline V gene has CDR1 SGDLS and CDR2 YYNGEE. The CDR3 spans 14 residues. V was cut by 3 bases and J by 5 bases, with 15 bases left in between. CDR3 sequence reads: CASSATGTRNEQYF. The CDR3, as DNA: TGTGCCAGCAGCGCCACCGGGACGCGTAACGAGCAGTACTTC.

V usage is TRBV5-1 and J usage is TRBJ2-2; no firm D call. Per germline, CDR1 SGHRS and CDR2 YFSETQ. This CDR3 is built from 15 residues. V lost 4 bases to trimming and J lost 4 bases, with 14 bases between them. The CDR3 sequence is CASSQTVNPTGELFF. The DNA for the CDR3 is TGCGCCAGCAGCCAAACAGTAAATCCCACCGGGGAGCTGTTTTTT.

The chain links TRBV18 to TRBJ1-1; D might be TRBD1 (6 bases). The germline CDR1 and CDR2 sequences are KGHSH and LQKENI. V was shortened by 5 bases and J by 3 bases, with 16 bases between the two germline ends. The CDR3 contains 15 residues. This CDR3 reads CASSAQPGGHTEAFF. The CDR3 DNA reads TGTGCCAGCTCAGCACAACCGGGGGGCCACACTGAAGCTTTCTTT.

V is TRBV2 and J is TRBJ2-7, with 7 bases aligning to TRBD2. Germline assignment: CDR1 SNHLY and CDR2 FYNNEI. J was trimmed by 3 bases and V by 7 bases; bases with no gene match: 9. CDR3 size: 14 residues. CDR3 amino acids: CASTPPGLLYEQYF. CDR3 nucleotides: TGTGCCAGCACCCCCCCGGGACTACTCTACGAGCAGTACTTC.

This chain links TRBV5-1 with TRBJ2-2; D perhaps matches TRBD2 (6 bases). The CDR3 covers 15 residues. V was trimmed by 5 bases and J by 3 bases, leaving 14 bases between them. Germline V lookup: CDR1 SGHRS, CDR2 YFSETQ. The CDR3 DNA reads TGCGCCAGCAGGCCGGGAGAGGGCGACACCGGGGAGCTGTTTTTT. As protein: CASRPGEGDTGELFF.

This clone was recorded only once. This chain connects TRBV28 to TRBJ2-2; a possible D gene is TRBD2 (5 bases). V was cut by 6 bases and J by 2 bases, with 10 bases left in between. Germline V gene sequence: CDR1 MDHEN, CDR2 SYDVKM. The CDR3 is 14 residues long. The CDR3 loop reads CASRRSGNTGELFF. As DNA, the CDR3 is TGTGCCAGCAGGAGGAGCGGTAACACCGGGGAGCTGTTTTTT. Together with reference TRBV28 and TRBJ2-2, the CDR3 gives the full variable domain: DVKVTQSSRYLVKRTGEKVFLECVQDMDHENMFWYRQDPGLGLRLIYFSYDVKMKEKGDIPEGYSVSREKKERFSLILESASTNQTSMYLCASRRSGNTGELFFGEGSRLTVL.

This sequence joins TRBV7-8 and TRBJ2-1, with 7 bases matching TRBD2. The CDR3 length is 13 residues. J was trimmed by 8 bases and V by 5 bases; bases with no gene match: 6. Germline CDR1 and CDR2: SGHVS and FQNEAQ. The CDR3 sequence: CASSQGRADEQFF. CDR3 nucleotides: TGTGCCAGCAGCCAAGGGAGGGCAGATGAGCAGTTCTTC. The variable domain in full, completed from reference TRBV7-8 and TRBJ2-1, reads GAGVSQSPRYKVAKRGQDVALRCDPISGHVSLFWYQQALGQGPEFLTYFQNEAQLDKSGLPSDRFFAERPEGSVSTLKIQRTQQEDSAVYLCASSQGRADEQFFGPGTRLTVL.

In this sample, this clone turned up once. This sequence joins TRBV25-1 and TRBJ2-1; 7 bases are shared with TRBD2. V shed 5 bases and J 0 bases; nucleotides not matched to a gene: 4. CDR1 and CDR2 from the germline V gene are MGHDK and SYGVNS. This CDR3 is built from 15 residues. The CDR3 sequence: CASSNRGSSYNEQFF. CDR3 DNA sequence: TGTGCCAGCAGTAACCGCGGGAGCTCCTACAATGAGCAGTTCTTC.

The chain combines TRBV28 with TRBJ2-3; D may be TRBD2 (6 bases). Per germline, CDR1 MDHEN and CDR2 SYDVKM. The V gene lost 8 bases and the J gene lost 2 bases, with 14 bases spanning the gap. The length of the CDR3 is 14 residues. In DNA, the CDR3 is TGTGCCAGCGCTCCGGCGGGGATCACAGATACGCAGTATTTT. Its protein is CASAPAGITDTQYF.

About this clone: The identical CDR3 is also encoded by other nucleotide sequences in the sample. The V call is TRBV19, the J call TRBJ2-5, with unresolved D. Trimming took 9 bases from V and 4 from J, leaving 9 bases between them. Per the germline V gene, CDR1 is LNHDA and CDR2 is SQIVND (reference sequence). The CDR3 has 11 residues. CDR3 bases: TGTGCCAGCAGAATAGGAGAGACCCAGTACTTC. It encodes CASRIGETQYF.

CDR3 DNA sequence: TGCAGTGCTTTCTCTGGAAACACCATATATTTT. This gives the protein CSAFSGNTIYF. This chain connects TRBV20-1 to TRBJ1-3; no clear D. V gave up 5 bases and J gave up 0 bases, with 2 bases separating them. The CDR3 sequence is 11 residues long. CDR1 and CDR2 (germline): DFQATT, SNEGSKA (reference sequence).

Remarks on this clone: Other DNA sequences in the same sample also yield this CDR3. The V and J genes are TRBV5-6 and TRBJ2-2, with no clear D. CDR1 SGHDT and CDR2 YYEEEE come from the germline V gene. CDR3 length equals 14 residues. Trimming shortened V by 1 base and J by 1 base, and 5 bases separated the two germline ends. For the CDR3, the DNA is TGTGCCAGCAGCTTGTTCAGGAACACCGGGGAGCTGTTTTTT. It codes for CASSLFRNTGELFF.

The chain combines TRBV19 with TRBJ2-7, with 15 bases matching TRBD2. The CDR3 contains 17 residues. Per the germline V gene, CDR1 is LNHDA and CDR2 is SQIVND (reference sequence). V trimming: 4 bases; J trimming: 6 bases; junction bases outside the gene matches: 10. The CDR3, as DNA: TGTGCCAGTAGTAGAGGACTAGCGGGAGGGCCGGTGGGCGAGCAGTACTTC. Translation gives CASSRGLAGGPVGEQYF.